The clone carrying this T cell receptor beta chain has only one observation. What it recognizes is unknown. Repertoires were generated with immunoSEQ multiplex PCR, while TCRdb's copy carries only in-frame clones and drops some. The sample lists around 130,000 clones, about 90% occurring once. The sample originates from a study of T cell responses to AZD1222 COVID-19 vaccine. Across the whole study: Second doses were pooled across both intervals (about 4 or about 12 weeks).

Per the germline V gene, CDR1 is LNHNV and CDR2 is YYDKDF (reference sequence). V was shortened by 0 bases and J by 8 bases, with 10 bases between the two germline ends. The CDR3 totals 13 residues. Regarding the study as a whole: Spike-specific TCRs gained breadth and depth after people received two AZD1222 doses. Every sample of the repertoires postdated the peak T cell response. Donors skewed white British and female; clonal diversity was possibly underestimated.

The TCR comes from an adult in good health. The genes are TRBV15 and TRBJ1-1; D gene ambiguous. The sequences come from peripheral blood, collected on day 0 of AZD1222 vaccination. The CDR3 DNA sequence: TGTGCCACCAGCAGAGATCAGGACTTAGAAGCTTTCTTT. Translated: CATSRDQDLEAFF. The full variable domain, its missing parts supplied by reference TRBV15 and TRBJ1-1, is DAMVIQNPRYQVTQFGKPVTLSCSQTLNHNVMYWYQQKSSQAPKLLFHYYDKDFNNEADTPDNFQSRRPNTSFCFLDIRSPGLGDTAMYLCATSRDQDLEAFFGQGTRLTVV.